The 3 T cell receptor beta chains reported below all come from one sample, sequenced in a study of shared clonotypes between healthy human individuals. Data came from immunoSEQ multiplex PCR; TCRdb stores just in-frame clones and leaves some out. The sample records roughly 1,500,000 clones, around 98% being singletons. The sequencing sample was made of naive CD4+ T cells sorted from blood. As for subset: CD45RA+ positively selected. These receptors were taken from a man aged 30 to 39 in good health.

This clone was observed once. CDR3 nucleotides: TGCGCCAGCAGCTCGGACTTAACCTACGAGCAGTACTTC. This translates into CASSSDLTYEQYF. The chain carries TRBV10-2 and TRBJ2-7; weak D call: TRBD2 (5 bases). V lost 6 bases to trimming and J lost 2 bases, with 11 bases between them. The germline CDR1 and CDR2 sequences are WSHSY and SAAADI. The CDR3 has 13 amino acids.

The CDR3 here is CASSSQGGNGYTF. The CDR3 DNA is TGTGCCAGCAGCTCACAGGGTGGGAATGGCTACACCTTC. The V call is TRBV11-3, the J call TRBJ1-2; tentative D call: TRBD1 (6 bases). Germline V gene sequence: CDR1 SGHNT, CDR2 YENEEA. V was clipped by 4 bases and J by 6 bases, with 12 bases between them. This CDR3 spans 13 amino acids.

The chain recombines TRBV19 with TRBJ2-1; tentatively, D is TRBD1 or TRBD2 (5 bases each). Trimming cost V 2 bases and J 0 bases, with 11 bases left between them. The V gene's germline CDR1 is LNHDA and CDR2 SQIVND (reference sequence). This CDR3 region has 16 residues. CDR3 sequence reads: CASSIRRDLSYNEQFF. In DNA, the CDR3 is TGTGCCAGTAGTATACGTCGGGACCTCTCCTACAATGAGCAGTTCTTC.